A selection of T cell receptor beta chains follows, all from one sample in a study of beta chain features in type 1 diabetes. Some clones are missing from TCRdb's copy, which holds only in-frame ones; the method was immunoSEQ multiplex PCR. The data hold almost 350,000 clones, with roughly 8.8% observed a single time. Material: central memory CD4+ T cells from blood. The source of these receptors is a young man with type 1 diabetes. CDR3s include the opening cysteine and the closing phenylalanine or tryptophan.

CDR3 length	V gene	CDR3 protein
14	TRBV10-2	CASSELWGVTEAFF
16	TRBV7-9	CASSLTGGAGKNIQYF
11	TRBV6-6	CASSNSYEQYF
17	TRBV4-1	CASSRRTGGIVDYGYTF
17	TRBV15	CATSSTRDRTFTDTQYF
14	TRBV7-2	CASSPQEGTLGYTF
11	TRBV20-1	CSADSQETQYF
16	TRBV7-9	CASSPPGQLNTGELFF
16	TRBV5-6	CASSRGSGERGYTIYF
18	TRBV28	CASSLYYAGTPSNQPQHF
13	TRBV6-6	CASSYSTNYGYTF
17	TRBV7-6	CASSTRQGLTPTDTQYF
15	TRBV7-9	CASSPQGPPNTEAFF
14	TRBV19	CATLARVRLYEQYF
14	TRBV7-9	CASSFRGASYEQYF
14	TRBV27	CASSFDGTYNEQFF
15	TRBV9	CASSVSGQTNQPQHF
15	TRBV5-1	CASSMNRGRGTEAFF
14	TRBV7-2	CASSLWGDTDTQYF
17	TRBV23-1	CASSRKRQGGKHYGYTF
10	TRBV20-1	CSARADTQYF
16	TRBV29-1	CSVDRVQGAEVGKLFF